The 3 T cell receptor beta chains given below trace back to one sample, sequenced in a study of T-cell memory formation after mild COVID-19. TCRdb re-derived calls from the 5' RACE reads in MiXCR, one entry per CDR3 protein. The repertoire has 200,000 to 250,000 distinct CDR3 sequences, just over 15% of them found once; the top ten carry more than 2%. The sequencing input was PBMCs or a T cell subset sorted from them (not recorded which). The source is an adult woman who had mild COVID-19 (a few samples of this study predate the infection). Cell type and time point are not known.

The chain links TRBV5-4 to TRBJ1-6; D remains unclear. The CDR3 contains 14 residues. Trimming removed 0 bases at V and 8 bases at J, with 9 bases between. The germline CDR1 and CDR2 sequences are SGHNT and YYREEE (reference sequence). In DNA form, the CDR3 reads TGTGCCAGCAGCTTGGAAGGGAGCGATTCACCCCTCCACTTT. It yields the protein CASSLEGSDSPLHF.

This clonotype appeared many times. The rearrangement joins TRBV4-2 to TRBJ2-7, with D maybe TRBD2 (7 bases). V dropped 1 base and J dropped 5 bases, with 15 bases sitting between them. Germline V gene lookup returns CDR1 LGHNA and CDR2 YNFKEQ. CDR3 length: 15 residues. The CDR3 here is CASSQGGLGGHEQYF. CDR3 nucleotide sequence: TGTGCCAGCAGCCAAGGAGGTCTCGGGGGGCACGAGCAGTACTTC.

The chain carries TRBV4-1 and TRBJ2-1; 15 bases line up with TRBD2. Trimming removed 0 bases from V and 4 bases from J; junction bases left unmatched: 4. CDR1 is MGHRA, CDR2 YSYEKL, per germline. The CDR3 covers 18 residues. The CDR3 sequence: CASSQDSGLAGGYNEQFF. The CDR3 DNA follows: TGCGCCAGCAGCCAAGATTCAGGACTAGCGGGGGGGTACAATGAGCAGTTCTTC.